The present T cell receptor beta chain was sequenced within a study of shared clonotypes between healthy human individuals. In germline, CDR1 is SGHVS, CDR2 FQNEAQ. V lost 6 bases and J 1 base, leaving 6 bases between the germline ends. This CDR3 has 12 amino acids. It was across several immunoSEQ plates that each subset's genomic DNA was evenly split. Produced via immunoSEQ multiplex PCR; TCRdb's table is partial and in-frame only. The data show roughly 2 million clones, around 95% seen once. Sequenced material: naive CD4+ T cells sorted from blood. Indicated subset: CD45RA+ positively selected. The TCR was taken from a man younger than 30 in good health. The J gene is TRBJ2-5, the V gene TRBV7-8; unclear D gene. The CDR3 DNA reads as TGTGCCAGCAGGTCCCCCCAAGAGACCCAGTACTTC. This translates into CASRSPQETQYF.